These T cell receptor beta chains were read from a single sample in a study of blood T cells in healthy people across ages. TCRdb analysed the 5' RACE reads with MiXCR anew, one entry per CDR3 protein. In the table there are 800,000 to 900,000 distinct CDR3 sequences, around 62% of which are singletons. Sequenced material: blood. The receptors originated from a man aged 25-45 years in good health. Each CDR3 is given with its conserved first and last residue. Each record gives: V gene, J gene, D gene, clone size, CDR3 protein, CDR3 DNA. The D gene is left open where the match is weak. Clone sizes are given selectively: once, few, many, or a class where the clone is expanded.

>TRBV4-2|TRBJ2-3|TRBD2|NA
CASSQGPAGVTDTQYF
TGTGCCAGCAGCCAAGGACCAGCGGGGGTGACAGATACGCAGTATTTT
>TRBV5-1|TRBJ1-1|NA|once
CASSSGGGGSTEAFF
TGCGCCAGCAGCTCTGGAGGTGGGGGGAGTACTGAAGCTTTCTTT
>TRBV24-1|TRBJ2-1|NA|once
CATSDGARDEQFF
TGTGCCACCAGTGATGGGGCTAGAGATGAGCAGTTCTTC
>TRBV6-5|TRBJ1-6|NA|NA
CASNRDRDSPLHF
TGTGCCAGCAATCGGGACCGTGATTCACCCCTCCACTTT
>TRBV3-1|TRBJ2-7|NA|NA
CASSQDLRGFEQYF
TGTGCCAGCAGCCAAGATCTGAGAGGCTTCGAGCAGTACTTC
>TRBV12-3/TRBV12-4|TRBJ1-5|NA|NA
CASSLNPELNQPQHF
TGTGCCAGCAGTTTGAACCCGGAGCTCAATCAGCCCCAGCATTTT
>TRBV12-3/TRBV12-4|TRBJ2-5|NA|NA
CASSVGGQMEQYF
TGTGCCAGCAGTGTCGGGGGGCAGATGGAGCAGTACTTC
>TRBV6-6|TRBJ2-1|NA|NA
CAGSRPQETQFF
TGTGCCGGCAGCCGCCCCCAAGAGACCCAGTTCTTC
>TRBV24-1|TRBJ2-5|NA|NA
CATSDGTRETQYF
TGTGCCACCAGTGACGGGACACGGGAGACCCAGTACTTC
>TRBV4-2|TRBJ1-4|TRBD1|few
CASSQGQGSEKLFF
TGTGCCAGCAGCCAAGGACAGGGGAGTGAAAAACTGTTTTTT
>TRBV18|TRBJ2-7|NA|NA
CASSPAGIDYEQYF
TGTGCCAGCTCACCGGCGGGGATAGACTACGAGCAGTACTTC
>TRBV6-2/TRBV6-3|TRBJ2-1|NA|NA
CASSYPTGVRSYNEQFF
TGTGCCAGCAGTTACCCAACCGGGGTTAGGTCCTACAATGAGCAGTTCTTC
>TRBV14|TRBJ2-1|NA|NA
CASSRGDSNEQFF
TGTGCCAGCAGCCGAGGAGACAGCAATGAGCAGTTCTTC
>TRBV19|TRBJ1-5|NA|NA
CASSIDLWAGEQPQHF
TGTGCCAGTAGTATAGATCTATGGGCAGGCGAACAGCCCCAGCATTTT
>TRBV28|TRBJ2-3|NA|NA
CASGKGADTQYF
TGTGCCAGCGGTAAGGGGGCAGATACGCAGTATTTT
>TRBV7-2|TRBJ2-3|NA|few
CASSSYRDDRDTQYF
TGTGCCAGCAGCTCATACAGGGACGATCGGGATACGCAGTATTTT
>TRBV4-3|TRBJ2-5|NA|many
CASSQDAFGGHNQETQYF
TGCGCCAGCAGCCAAGATGCCTTCGGAGGACATAATCAGGAGACCCAGTACTTC
>TRBV2|TRBJ1-2|NA|NA
CASSWEDRAYGYTF
TGTGCCAGCAGCTGGGAGGACCGGGCCTATGGCTACACCTTC
>TRBV6-5|TRBJ1-2|TRBD1|NA
CASKKDRGVYGYTF
TGTGCCAGCAAAAAGGACAGGGGAGTATATGGCTACACCTTC
>TRBV29-1|TRBJ2-3|TRBD2|few
CSVGTTVNTQYF
TGCAGCGTGGGGACTACCGTGAATACGCAGTATTTT
>TRBV7-2|TRBJ2-1|NA|NA
CDSSLGGGGYNEQFF
TGTGACAGCAGCTTAGGGGGCGGGGGCTACAATGAGCAGTTCTTC
>TRBV28|TRBJ2-7|TRBD1|few
CASSTQTGASYEQYF
TGTGCCAGCAGTACTCAGACAGGGGCCTCCTACGAGCAGTACTTC
>TRBV4-2|TRBJ2-3|TRBD2|NA
CASSRDPGRDTQYF
TGTGCCAGCAGCCGGGACCCCGGGAGGGATACGCAGTATTTT
>TRBV6-5|TRBJ2-7|NA|few
CASSQDHEQYF
TGTGCCAGCAGCCAAGATCACGAGCAGTACTTC
>TRBV6-5|TRBJ2-1|NA|NA
CASSYSGGLYNEQFF
TGTGCCAGCAGTTACTCGGGGGGGCTTTACAATGAGCAGTTCTTC
>TRBV3-1|TRBJ2-7|NA|NA
CASSPRETDSSYEQYF
TGTGCCAGCAGCCCAAGGGAGACAGACTCTTCCTACGAGCAGTACTTC
>TRBV7-3|TRBJ2-3|NA|few
CASSPGTTDTQYF
TGTGCCAGCAGCCCCGGGACCACAGATACGCAGTATTTT
>TRBV7-3|TRBJ1-2|TRBD1|NA
CASSLKGAEGYTF
TGTGCCAGCAGCTTAAAGGGGGCAGAGGGCTACACCTTC
>TRBV12-3/TRBV12-4|TRBJ1-6|TRBD1|few
CASSSRTGYNSPLHF
TGTGCCAGCAGTTCGAGGACAGGGTATAATTCACCCCTCCACTTT
>TRBV20-1|TRBJ1-5|NA|many
CSATDGDQPQHF
TGCAGTGCTACCGACGGGGATCAGCCCCAGCATTTT
>TRBV29-1|TRBJ2-1|TRBD1|NA
CSVLGQGIIGEQFF
TGCAGCGTCCTCGGACAGGGAATCATCGGTGAGCAGTTCTTC
>TRBV20-1|TRBJ2-7|NA|NA
CSALPQGVGYEQYF
TGCAGCGCACTACCGCAGGGTGTGGGCTACGAGCAGTACTTC
>TRBV30|TRBJ1-2|NA|NA
CAWTPNPYGYTF
TGTGCCTGGACCCCCAACCCCTATGGCTACACCTTC
>TRBV9|TRBJ2-4|NA|NA
CASSVTQGRAKNIQYF
TGTGCCAGCAGCGTAACCCAGGGTAGAGCCAAAAACATTCAGTACTTC
>TRBV9|TRBJ2-7|NA|NA
CASSVDPGGLYEQYF
TGTGCCAGCAGCGTAGATCCAGGGGGACTCTACGAGCAGTACTTC
>TRBV2|TRBJ1-5|TRBD1|NA
CASMGQGGQPQHF
TGTGCCAGCATGGGACAGGGTGGTCAGCCCCAGCATTTT
>TRBV30|TRBJ1-2|NA|NA
CAWSYHPPANYGYTF
TGTGCCTGGAGCTACCATCCACCTGCGAACTATGGCTACACCTTC
>TRBV27|TRBJ2-1|TRBD2|few
CASSFLSGGSSYNEQFF
TGTGCCAGCAGTTTCCTCTCGGGGGGGAGCTCCTACAATGAGCAGTTCTTC
>TRBV6-2/TRBV6-3|TRBJ2-2|TRBD1|NA
CASRDRVSGELFF
TGTGCCAGCCGGGACAGGGTATCCGGGGAGCTGTTTTTT
>TRBV7-8|TRBJ2-1|NA|NA
CASGLLARGLGEQFF
TGTGCCAGCGGGTTGTTAGCACGGGGCCTGGGTGAGCAGTTCTTC
>TRBV3-1|TRBJ2-1|NA|NA
CASSQDLYAEETQFF
TGTGCCAGCAGCCAAGATCTGTACGCTGAAGAGACCCAGTTCTTC
>TRBV25-1|TRBJ2-1|NA|NA
CASSDTYNEQFF
TGTGCCAGCAGTGACACCTACAATGAGCAGTTCTTC
>TRBV7-2|TRBJ1-1|NA|NA
CASSLVRARTEAFF
TGTGCCAGCAGCTTAGTCAGGGCCCGCACTGAAGCTTTCTTT
>TRBV7-9|TRBJ2-3|NA|NA
CASSLMSSTDTQYF
TGTGCCAGCAGTCTTATGAGTAGCACAGATACGCAGTATTTT
>TRBV6-2/TRBV6-3|TRBJ2-3|NA|few
CASIGGQVLTDTQYF
TGTGCCAGCATCGGAGGGCAGGTGCTCACAGATACGCAGTATTTT
>TRBV3-1|TRBJ2-5|TRBD2|NA
CASSPGTRETQYF
TGTGCCAGCAGCCCGGGGACTAGAGAGACCCAGTACTTC
>TRBV5-1|TRBJ1-6|NA|NA
CASSFSQGGSPLHF
TGCGCCAGCAGCTTTTCACAGGGTGGATCACCCCTCCACTTT
>TRBV20-1|TRBJ2-1|TRBD2|few
CSATGTSDLNEQFF
TGCAGTGCGACCGGGACTAGCGACCTCAATGAGCAGTTCTTC
>TRBV7-9|TRBJ2-3|TRBD2|few
CASSLGPAGGLDTQYF
TGTGCCAGCAGCTTAGGGCCGGCGGGGGGATTGGATACGCAGTATTTT
>TRBV7-3|TRBJ1-2|NA|NA
CASSLLWGYYGYTF
TGTGCCAGCAGCTTACTTTGGGGATACTATGGCTACACCTTC
>TRBV7-2|TRBJ2-7|TRBD2|few
CASSLARAGGNSYEQYF
TGTGCCAGCAGCTTAGCGCGGGCGGGGGGCAACTCCTACGAGCAGTACTTC
>TRBV3-1|TRBJ2-5|NA|NA
CASSPPGDLETQYF
TGTGCCAGCAGCCCTCCGGGGGACCTAGAGACCCAGTACTTC
>TRBV19|TRBJ1-4|NA|NA
CASSIDGRKEATNEKLFF
TGTGCCAGTAGTATAGACGGCCGAAAGGAAGCAACTAACGAAAAACTGTTTTTT